Listed below are T cell receptor beta chains from one sample, sequenced in a study of blood T cell repertoires in COVID-19. The assay was immunoSEQ multiplex PCR, and TCRdb's table has in-frame clones only and misses some. This sample has about 53,000 clones, with 75% to 90% found just once. The sequenced sample was peripheral blood. The receptors were gathered from a man at least 80 years old with acute or convalescent COVID-19. CDR3s include the opening cysteine and the closing phenylalanine or tryptophan. D genes are given only for firm matches. The size entry is marked missing in some rows and otherwise reads once, few, many or a size class.

d_gene	v_gene	abundance	j_gene	CDR3aa	CDR3nt
-	TRBV10-2	-	TRBJ1-1	CASSEMRASTEAFF	TGCGCCAGCAGTGAAATGAGGGCTAGCACTGAAGCTTTCTTT
-	TRBV5-3	-	TRBJ1-5	CARSLPKTVNNQPQHF	TGTGCCAGAAGCTTGCCGAAAACGGTGAACAATCAGCCCCAGCATTTT
-	TRBV6-2/TRBV6-3	-	TRBJ2-7	CASSYQDPYEQYF	TGTGCCAGCAGTTACCAGGATCCATACGAGCAGTACTTC
TRBD1	TRBV5-1	-	TRBJ1-2	CASSLTAGGGYGYTF	TGCGCCAGCAGCTTGACGGCAGGGGGCGGCTATGGCTACACCTTC
TRBD1	TRBV3-1/TRBV3-2	-	TRBJ2-7	CASSRPTGGAYEQYF	TGTGCCAGCAGCCGACCGACAGGGGGCGCTTACGAGCAGTACTTC
-	TRBV11-2	-	TRBJ2-2	CASSRRTANGELFF	TGTGCCAGCAGCCGCAGGACAGCGAACGGGGAGCTGTTTTTT
TRBD1	TRBV5-6	once	TRBJ1-2	CASRVGQGSNYGYTF	TGTGCCAGCAGAGTGGGACAGGGTTCCAACTATGGCTACACCTTC
-	TRBV6-1	-	TRBJ2-7	CASSENWSSYEQYF	TGTGCCAGCAGTGAAAACTGGAGCTCCTACGAGCAGTACTTC
TRBD1	TRBV19	once	TRBJ2-7	CASSHGTGFEQYF	TGTGCCAGTAGCCATGGGACAGGCTTCGAGCAGTACTTC
TRBD1	TRBV18	once	TRBJ2-3	CASSLAPPGQGAARTTDTQYF	TGTGCCAGCTCACTAGCACCCCCGGGACAGGGGGCCGCTCGTACCACAGATACGCAGTATTTT
-	TRBV3-1/TRBV3-2	-	TRBJ1-2	CASSQRYSPFNYGYTF	TGTGCCAGCAGCCAACGATACTCCCCGTTTAACTATGGCTACACCTTC
TRBD1	TRBV7-9	-	TRBJ2-1	CASSYQTGTGRNEQFF	TGTGCCAGCAGCTACCAAACCGGGACAGGGAGGAATGAGCAGTTCTTC
TRBD2	TRBV24-1	-	TRBJ2-1	CATSESGGVDEQFF	TGTGCCACCAGTGAGAGCGGGGGCGTCGATGAGCAGTTCTTC
TRBD1	TRBV18	-	TRBJ1-1	CASSLQGMGDTEAFF	TGTGCCAGCTCCCTACAGGGGATGGGAGACACTGAAGCTTTCTTT
TRBD2	TRBV7-2	-	TRBJ2-3	CASSPGLAGGQDTQYF	TGTGCCAGCAGCCCTGGACTAGCGGGGGGGCAGGATACGCAGTATTTT
TRBD2	TRBV18	-	TRBJ2-7	CASSPSGLASYEQYF	TGTGCCAGCTCACCTTCGGGACTAGCCTCCTACGAGCAGTACTTC
-	TRBV19	-	TRBJ2-5	CASSKQLQETQYF	TGTGCCAGTAGTAAACAGCTTCAAGAGACCCAGTACTTC
-	TRBV19	-	TRBJ1-3	CASSISGSTIYF	TGTGCCAGTAGTATTTCGGGAAGCACCATATATTTT
-	TRBV19	-	TRBJ1-4	CASTYREREKLFF	TGTGCCAGTACTTACAGGGAACGTGAAAAACTGTTTTTT
-	TRBV5-1	-	TRBJ2-7	CASSLAYGGSEQYF	TGCGCCAGCAGCTTGGCCTATGGAGGGTCCGAGCAGTACTTC
TRBD2	TRBV30	-	TRBJ2-5	CAWSVRGTSGGATETQYF	TGTGCCTGGAGTGTACGGGGTACTAGCGGGGGGGCCACAGAGACCCAGTACTTC
TRBD1	TRBV24-1	-	TRBJ2-2	CASSTGQGYGAGELFF	TGTGCCAGCAGTACGGGACAGGGTTATGGGGCCGGGGAGCTGTTTTTT
TRBD1	TRBV19	-	TRBJ2-7	CASSIDWTGGSYEQYF	TGTGCCAGTAGTATAGACTGGACAGGGGGTTCATACGAGCAGTACTTC
-	TRBV6-5	once	TRBJ1-1	CASTAWDLNTEAFF	TGTGCCAGCACTGCCTGGGACTTGAACACTGAAGCTTTCTTT
TRBD1	TRBV5-1	-	TRBJ2-1	CASKLTGEYNEQFF	TGCGCCAGCAAGTTGACAGGGGAATACAATGAGCAGTTCTTC
TRBD1	TRBV19	few	TRBJ2-7	CASTRTGARNEQYF	TGTGCCAGTACTCGGACAGGGGCAAGAAACGAGCAGTACTTC
TRBD1	TRBV30	-	TRBJ1-4	CAWSGDRGYSTNEKLFF	TGTGCCTGGAGCGGGGACAGGGGGTATTCGACTAATGAAAAACTGTTTTTT
TRBD1	TRBV19	-	TRBJ2-2	CASTNLYRGPRGGELFF	TGTGCCAGTACAAATCTCTACAGGGGGCCGCGGGGCGGGGAGCTGTTTTTT
TRBD1	TRBV18	-	TRBJ1-4	CASSPTGVNEKLFF	TGTGCCAGCTCGCCGACAGGGGTTAATGAAAAACTGTTTTTT
TRBD1	TRBV7-2	-	TRBJ1-1	CASSTGQGIMNTEAFF	TGTGCCAGCAGCACGGGACAGGGGATAATGAACACTGAAGCTTTCTTT
-	TRBV5-6	-	TRBJ2-5	CASSLGGVETQYF	TGTGCCAGCAGCCTGGGCGGGGTTGAGACCCAGTACTTC
-	TRBV7-2	-	TRBJ1-2	CASSLYRSYGYTF	TGTGCCAGCAGCTTATACAGATCTTATGGCTACACCTTC
TRBD2	TRBV3-1/TRBV3-2	-	TRBJ2-5	CASSPHGGGSRETQYF	TGTGCCAGCAGCCCCCACGGGGGAGGGTCAAGAGAGACCCAGTACTTC
TRBD2	TRBV19	-	TRBJ2-7	CASSFSGGGYEQYF	TGTGCCAGTAGCTTTAGCGGGGGGGGCTACGAGCAGTACTTC
-	TRBV6-1	-	TRBJ1-6	CASSERREGNSPLHF	TGTGCCAGCAGTGAAAGGAGGGAAGGAAATTCACCCCTCCACTTT
TRBD1	TRBV27	-	TRBJ2-5	CASSPRPRQGTQETQYF	TGTGCCAGCAGCCCGCGCCCACGACAGGGAACACAAGAGACCCAGTACTTC
-	TRBV13	-	TRBJ1-1	CASRLSDSSGMNTEAFF	TGTGCCAGCAGGCTATCGGACAGCTCGGGTATGAACACTGAAGCTTTCTTT
-	TRBV7-8	-	TRBJ2-1	CASSLFPNSEQFF	TGTGCCAGCAGCTTATTTCCCAACTCTGAGCAGTTCTTC
TRBD1	TRBV6-2/TRBV6-3	-	TRBJ1-3	CASSYRPGTGRGNTIYF	TGTGCCAGCAGTTACAGGCCCGGGACAGGGCGAGGAAACACCATATATTTT
-	TRBV4-3	-	TRBJ2-1	CASSHQKGGKGNEQFF	TGCGCCAGCAGCCATCAAAAGGGTGGAAAGGGGAATGAGCAGTTCTTC
TRBD1	TRBV6-5	-	TRBJ1-2	CASSSDRGRGDGYTF	TGTGCCAGCAGTAGCGACAGGGGGCGCGGGGATGGCTACACCTTC